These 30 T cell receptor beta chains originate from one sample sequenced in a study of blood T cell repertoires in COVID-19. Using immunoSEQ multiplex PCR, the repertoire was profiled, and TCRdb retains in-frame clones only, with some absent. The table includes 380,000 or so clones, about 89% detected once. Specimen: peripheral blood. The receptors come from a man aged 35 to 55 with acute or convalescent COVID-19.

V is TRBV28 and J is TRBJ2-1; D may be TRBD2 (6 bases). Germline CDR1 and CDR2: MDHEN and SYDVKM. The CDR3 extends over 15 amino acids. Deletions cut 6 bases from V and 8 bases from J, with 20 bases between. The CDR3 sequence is CASSQSWGVRDEQFF. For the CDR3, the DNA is TGTGCCAGCAGCCAATCCTGGGGGGTCCGGGATGAGCAGTTCTTC.

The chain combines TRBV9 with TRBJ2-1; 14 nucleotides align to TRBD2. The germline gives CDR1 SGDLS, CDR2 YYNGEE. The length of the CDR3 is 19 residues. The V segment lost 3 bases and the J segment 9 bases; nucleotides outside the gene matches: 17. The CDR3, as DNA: TGTGCCAGCAGCGCTTCCGGGACTAGCGGGAGCCCTCAAGGTGGTGAGCAGTTCTTC. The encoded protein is CASSASGTSGSPQGGEQFF.

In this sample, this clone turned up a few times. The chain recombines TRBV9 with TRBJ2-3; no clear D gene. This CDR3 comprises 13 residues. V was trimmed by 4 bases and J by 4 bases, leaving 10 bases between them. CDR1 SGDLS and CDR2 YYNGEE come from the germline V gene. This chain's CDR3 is CASSPPSADTQYF. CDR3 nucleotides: TGTGCCAGCAGCCCCCCCTCAGCAGATACGCAGTATTTT.

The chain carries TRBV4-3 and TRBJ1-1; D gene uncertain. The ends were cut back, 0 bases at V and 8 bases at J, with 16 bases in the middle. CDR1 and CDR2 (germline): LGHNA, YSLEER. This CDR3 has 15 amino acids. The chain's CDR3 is CASSQDLLLGPEAFF. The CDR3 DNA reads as TGCGCCAGCAGCCAAGATCTTTTGCTGGGCCCCGAAGCTTTCTTT.

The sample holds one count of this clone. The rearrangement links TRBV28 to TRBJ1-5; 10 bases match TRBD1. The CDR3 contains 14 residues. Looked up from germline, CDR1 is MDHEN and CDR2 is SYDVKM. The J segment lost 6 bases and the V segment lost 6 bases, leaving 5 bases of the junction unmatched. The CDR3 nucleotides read TGTGCCAGCAGGAGTGGGACAGGGGTTCAGCCCCAGCATTTT. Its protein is CASRSGTGVQPQHF. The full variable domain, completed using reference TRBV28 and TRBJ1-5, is DVKVTQSSRYLVKRTGEKVFLECVQDMDHENMFWYRQDPGLGLRLIYFSYDVKMKEKGDIPEGYSVSREKKERFSLILESASTNQTSMYLCASRSGTGVQPQHFGDGTRLSIL.

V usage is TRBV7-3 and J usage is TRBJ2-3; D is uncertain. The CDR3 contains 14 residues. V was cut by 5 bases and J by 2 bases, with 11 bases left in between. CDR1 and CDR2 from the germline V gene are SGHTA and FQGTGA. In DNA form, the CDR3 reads TGTGCCAGCAGCACGGGTCCTTACACAGATACGCAGTATTTT. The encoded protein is CASSTGPYTDTQYF.

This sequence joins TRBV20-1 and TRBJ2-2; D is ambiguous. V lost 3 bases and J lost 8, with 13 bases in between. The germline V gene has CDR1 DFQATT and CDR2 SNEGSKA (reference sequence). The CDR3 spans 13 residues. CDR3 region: CSASISASGELFF. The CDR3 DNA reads TGCAGTGCTAGTATTAGTGCGTCTGGGGAGCTGTTTTTT.

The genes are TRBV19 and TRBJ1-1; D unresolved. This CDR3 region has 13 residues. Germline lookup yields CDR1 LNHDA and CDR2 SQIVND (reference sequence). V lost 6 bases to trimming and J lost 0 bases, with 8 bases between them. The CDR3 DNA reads TGTGCCAGTAGGTTCGGGATGAACACTGAAGCTTTCTTT. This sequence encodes CASRFGMNTEAFF.

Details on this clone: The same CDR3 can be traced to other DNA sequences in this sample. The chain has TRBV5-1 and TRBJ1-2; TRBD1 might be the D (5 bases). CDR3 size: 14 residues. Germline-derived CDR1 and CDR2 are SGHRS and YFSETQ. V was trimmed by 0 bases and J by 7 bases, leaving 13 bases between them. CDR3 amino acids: CASSLEGQGRGYTF. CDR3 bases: TGCGCCAGCAGCTTGGAAGGGCAGGGTCGTGGCTACACCTTC.

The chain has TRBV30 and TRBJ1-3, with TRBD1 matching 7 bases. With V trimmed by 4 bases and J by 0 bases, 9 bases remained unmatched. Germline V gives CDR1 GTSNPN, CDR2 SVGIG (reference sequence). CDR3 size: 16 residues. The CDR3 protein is CAWIRDRPFSGNTIYF. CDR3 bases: TGTGCCTGGATAAGGGACAGACCCTTCTCTGGAAACACCATATATTTT.

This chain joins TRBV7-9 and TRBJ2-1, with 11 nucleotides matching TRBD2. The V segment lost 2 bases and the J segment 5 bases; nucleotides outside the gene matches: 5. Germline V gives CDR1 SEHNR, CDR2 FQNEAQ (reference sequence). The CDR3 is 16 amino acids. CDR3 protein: CASSLTGTSGDNEQFF. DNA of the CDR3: TGTGCCAGCAGCTTAACCGGGACTAGCGGAGACAATGAGCAGTTCTTC. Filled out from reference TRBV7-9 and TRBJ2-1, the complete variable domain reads DTGVSQNPRHKITKRGQNVTFRCDPISEHNRLYWYRQTLGQGPEFLTYFQNEAQLEKSRLLSDRFSAERPKGSFSTLEIQRTEQGDSAMYLCASSLTGTSGDNEQFFGPGTRLTVL.

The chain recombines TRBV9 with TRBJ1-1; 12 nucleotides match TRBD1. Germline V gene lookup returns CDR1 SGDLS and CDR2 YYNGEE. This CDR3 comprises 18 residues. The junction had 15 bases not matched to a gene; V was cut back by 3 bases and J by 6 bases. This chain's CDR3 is CASSAAGTGGAYRPEAFF. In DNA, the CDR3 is TGTGCCAGCAGCGCTGCCGGGACAGGGGGCGCTTATCGGCCTGAAGCTTTCTTT.

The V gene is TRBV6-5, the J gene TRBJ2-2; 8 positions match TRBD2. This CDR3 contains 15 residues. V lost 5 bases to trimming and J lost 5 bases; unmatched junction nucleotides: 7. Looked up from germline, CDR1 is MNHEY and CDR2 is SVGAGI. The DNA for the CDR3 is TGTGCCAGCAGTAAATCGGGACTAGGGACCGGGGAGCTGTTTTTT. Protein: CASSKSGLGTGELFF.

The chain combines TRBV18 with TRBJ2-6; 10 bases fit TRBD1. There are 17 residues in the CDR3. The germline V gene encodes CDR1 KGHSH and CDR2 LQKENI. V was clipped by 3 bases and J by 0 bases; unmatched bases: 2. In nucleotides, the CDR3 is TGTGCCAGCTCACCTGGGACAGGGGCCTCTGGGGCCAACGTCCTGACTTTC. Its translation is CASSPGTGASGANVLTF.

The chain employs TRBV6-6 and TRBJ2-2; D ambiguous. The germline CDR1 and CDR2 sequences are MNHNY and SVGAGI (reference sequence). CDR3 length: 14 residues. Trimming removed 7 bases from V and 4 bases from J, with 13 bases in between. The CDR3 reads CASTQFHLTGELFF. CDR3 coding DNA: TGTGCCAGCACTCAGTTCCATCTCACCGGGGAGCTGTTTTTT.

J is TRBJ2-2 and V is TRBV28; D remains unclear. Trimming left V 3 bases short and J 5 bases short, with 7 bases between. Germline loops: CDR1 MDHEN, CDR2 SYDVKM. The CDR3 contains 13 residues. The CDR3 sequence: CASSLESTGELFF. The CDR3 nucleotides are TGTGCCAGCAGTTTGGAGTCGACCGGGGAGCTGTTTTTT.

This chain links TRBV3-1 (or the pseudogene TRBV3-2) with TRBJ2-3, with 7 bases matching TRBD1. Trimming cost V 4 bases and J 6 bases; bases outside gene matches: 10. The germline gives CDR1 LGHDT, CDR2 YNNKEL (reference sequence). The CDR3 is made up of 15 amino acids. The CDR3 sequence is CASSPHRGSGDTQYF. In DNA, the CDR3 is TGTGCCAGCAGCCCCCACAGGGGTTCAGGTGATACGCAGTATTTT.

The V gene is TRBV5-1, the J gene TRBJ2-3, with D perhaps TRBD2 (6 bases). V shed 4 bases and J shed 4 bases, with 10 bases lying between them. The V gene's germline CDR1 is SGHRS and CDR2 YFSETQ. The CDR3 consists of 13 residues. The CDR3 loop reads CASSNGSADTQYF. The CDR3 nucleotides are TGCGCCAGCAGCAACGGGAGCGCAGATACGCAGTATTTT. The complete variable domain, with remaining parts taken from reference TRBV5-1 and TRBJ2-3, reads KAGVTQTPRYLIKTRGQQVTLSCSPISGHRSVSWYQQTPGQGLQFLFEYFSETQRNKGNFPGRFSGRQFSNSRSEMNVSTLELGDSALYLCASSNGSADTQYFGPGTRLTVL.

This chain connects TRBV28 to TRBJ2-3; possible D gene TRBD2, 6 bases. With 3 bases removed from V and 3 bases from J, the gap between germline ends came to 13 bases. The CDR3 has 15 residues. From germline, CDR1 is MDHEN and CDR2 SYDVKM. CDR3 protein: CASSLVADGTDTQYF. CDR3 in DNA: TGTGCCAGCAGTTTGGTAGCGGATGGAACAGATACGCAGTATTTT. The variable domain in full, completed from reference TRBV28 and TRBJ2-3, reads DVKVTQSSRYLVKRTGEKVFLECVQDMDHENMFWYRQDPGLGLRLIYFSYDVKMKEKGDIPEGYSVSREKKERFSLILESASTNQTSMYLCASSLVADGTDTQYFGPGTRLTVL.

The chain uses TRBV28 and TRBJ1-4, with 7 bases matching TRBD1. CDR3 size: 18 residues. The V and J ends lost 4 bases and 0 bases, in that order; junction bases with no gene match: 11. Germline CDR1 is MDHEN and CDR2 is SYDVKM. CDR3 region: CASSSADREVATNEKLFF. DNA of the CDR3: TGTGCCAGCAGTTCCGCCGACAGGGAGGTCGCAACTAATGAAAAACTGTTTTTT.

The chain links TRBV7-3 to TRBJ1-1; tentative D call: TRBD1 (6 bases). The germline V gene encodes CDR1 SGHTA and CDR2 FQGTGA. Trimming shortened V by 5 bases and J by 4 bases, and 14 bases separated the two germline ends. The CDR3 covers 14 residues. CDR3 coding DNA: TGTGCCAGCAGCGGTGGCAGGGGCAGCACTGAAGCTTTCTTT. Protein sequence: CASSGGRGSTEAFF.

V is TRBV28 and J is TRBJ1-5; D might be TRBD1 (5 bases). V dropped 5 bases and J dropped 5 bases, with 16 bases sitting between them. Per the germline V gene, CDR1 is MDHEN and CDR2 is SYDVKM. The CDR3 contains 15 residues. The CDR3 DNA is TGTGCCAGCAGTATACTACAGGAAGCGTATCAGCCCCAGCATTTT. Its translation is CASSILQEAYQPQHF.

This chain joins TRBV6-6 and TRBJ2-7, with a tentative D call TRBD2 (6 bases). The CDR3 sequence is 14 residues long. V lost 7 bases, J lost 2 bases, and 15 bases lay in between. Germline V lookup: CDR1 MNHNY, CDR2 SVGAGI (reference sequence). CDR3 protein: CASTHPGLTYEQYF. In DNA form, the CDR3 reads TGTGCCAGCACCCATCCGGGACTGACCTACGAGCAGTACTTC.

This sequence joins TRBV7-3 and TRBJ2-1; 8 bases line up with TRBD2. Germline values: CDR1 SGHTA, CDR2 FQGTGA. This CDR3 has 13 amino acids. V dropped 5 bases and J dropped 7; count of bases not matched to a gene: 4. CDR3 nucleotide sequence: TGTGCCAGCAGCCCCGGGACTAGTAATGAGCAGTTCTTC. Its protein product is CASSPGTSNEQFF.

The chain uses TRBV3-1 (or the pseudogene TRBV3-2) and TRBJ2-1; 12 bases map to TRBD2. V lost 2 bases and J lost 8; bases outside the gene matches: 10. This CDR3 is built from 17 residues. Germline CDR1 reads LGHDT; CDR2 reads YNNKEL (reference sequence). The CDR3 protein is CASSQFTLAGGLDEQFF. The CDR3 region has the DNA TGTGCCAGCAGCCAATTTACCCTAGCGGGGGGGCTGGATGAGCAGTTCTTC.

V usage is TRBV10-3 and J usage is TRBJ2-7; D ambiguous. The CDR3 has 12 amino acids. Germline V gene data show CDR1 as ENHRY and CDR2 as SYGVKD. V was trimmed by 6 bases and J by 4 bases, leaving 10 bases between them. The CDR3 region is CAIRMTSYEQYF. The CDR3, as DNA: TGTGCCATCAGGATGACATCTTACGAGCAGTACTTC.

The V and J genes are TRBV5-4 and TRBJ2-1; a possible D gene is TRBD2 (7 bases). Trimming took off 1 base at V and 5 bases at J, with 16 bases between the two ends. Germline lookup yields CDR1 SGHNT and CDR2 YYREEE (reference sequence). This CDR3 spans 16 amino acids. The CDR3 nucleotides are TGTGCCAGCAGCTTGCGGAGGGGGGGGCTGCACAATGAGCAGTTCTTC. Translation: CASSLRRGGLHNEQFF.

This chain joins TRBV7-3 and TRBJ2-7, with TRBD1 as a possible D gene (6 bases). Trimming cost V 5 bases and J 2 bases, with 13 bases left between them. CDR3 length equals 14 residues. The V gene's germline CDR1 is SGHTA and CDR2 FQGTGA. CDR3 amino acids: CASSTTGTTYEQYF. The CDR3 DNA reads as TGTGCCAGCAGCACCACCGGGACAACCTACGAGCAGTACTTC.

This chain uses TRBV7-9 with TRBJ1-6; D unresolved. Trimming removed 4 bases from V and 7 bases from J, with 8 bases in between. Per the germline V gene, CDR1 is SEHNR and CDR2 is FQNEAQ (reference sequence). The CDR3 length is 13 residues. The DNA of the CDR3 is TGTGCCAGCAGCTCGCTAGAGAATTCACCCCTCCACTTT. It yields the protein CASSSLENSPLHF.

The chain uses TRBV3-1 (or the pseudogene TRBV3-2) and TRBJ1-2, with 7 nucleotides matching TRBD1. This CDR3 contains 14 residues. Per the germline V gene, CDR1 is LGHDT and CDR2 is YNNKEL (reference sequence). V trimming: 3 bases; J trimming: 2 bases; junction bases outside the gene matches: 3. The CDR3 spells CASSQPGGNYGYTF. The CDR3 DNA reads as TGTGCCAGCAGCCAGCCAGGGGGGAACTATGGCTACACCTTC.